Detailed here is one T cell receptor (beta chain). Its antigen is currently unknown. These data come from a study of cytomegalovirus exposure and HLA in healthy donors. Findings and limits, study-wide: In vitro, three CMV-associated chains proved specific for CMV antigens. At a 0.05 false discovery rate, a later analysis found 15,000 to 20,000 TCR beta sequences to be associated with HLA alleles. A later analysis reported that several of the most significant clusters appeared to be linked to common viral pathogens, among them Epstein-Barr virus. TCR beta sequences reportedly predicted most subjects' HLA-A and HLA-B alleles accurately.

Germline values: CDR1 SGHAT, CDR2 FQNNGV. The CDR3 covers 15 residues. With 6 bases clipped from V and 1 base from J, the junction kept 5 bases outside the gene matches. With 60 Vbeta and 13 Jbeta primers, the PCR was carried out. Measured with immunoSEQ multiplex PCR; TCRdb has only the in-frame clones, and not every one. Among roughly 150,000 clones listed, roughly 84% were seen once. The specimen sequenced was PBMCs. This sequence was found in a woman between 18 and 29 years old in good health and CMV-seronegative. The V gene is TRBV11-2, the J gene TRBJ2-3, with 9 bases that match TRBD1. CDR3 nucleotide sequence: TGTGCCAGCAGTGCGACAGGGGGTGGCACAGATACGCAGTATTTT. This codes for CASSATGGGTDTQYF.